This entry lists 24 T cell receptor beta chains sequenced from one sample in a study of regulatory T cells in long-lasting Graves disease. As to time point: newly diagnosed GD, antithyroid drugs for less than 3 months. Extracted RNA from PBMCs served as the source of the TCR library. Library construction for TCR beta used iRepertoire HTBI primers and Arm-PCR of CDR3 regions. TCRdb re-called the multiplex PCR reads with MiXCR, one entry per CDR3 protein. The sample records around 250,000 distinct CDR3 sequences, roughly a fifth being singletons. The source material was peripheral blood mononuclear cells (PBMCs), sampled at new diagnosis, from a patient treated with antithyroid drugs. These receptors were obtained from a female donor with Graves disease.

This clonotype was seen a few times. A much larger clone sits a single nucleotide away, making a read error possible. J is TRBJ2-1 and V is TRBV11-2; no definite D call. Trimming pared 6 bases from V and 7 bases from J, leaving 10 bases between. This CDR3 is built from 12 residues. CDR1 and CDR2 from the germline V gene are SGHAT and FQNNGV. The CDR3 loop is CASRLNRNEQFF. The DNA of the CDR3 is TGTGCCAGCAGATTAAATAGGAATGAGCAGTTCTTC. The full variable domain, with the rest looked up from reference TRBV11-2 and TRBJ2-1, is EAGVAQSPRYKIIEKRQSVAFWCNPISGHATLYWYQQILGQGPKLLIQFQNNGVVDDSQLPKDRFSAERLKGVDSTLKIQPAKLEDSAVYLCASRLNRNEQFFGPGTRLTVL.

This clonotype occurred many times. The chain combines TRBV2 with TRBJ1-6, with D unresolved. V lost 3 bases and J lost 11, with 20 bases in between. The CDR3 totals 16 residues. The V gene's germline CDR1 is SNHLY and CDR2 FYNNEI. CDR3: CASSESGFRSFAPLHF. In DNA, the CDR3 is TGTGCCAGCAGTGAGTCGGGGTTTAGGAGTTTTGCACCCCTCCACTTT.

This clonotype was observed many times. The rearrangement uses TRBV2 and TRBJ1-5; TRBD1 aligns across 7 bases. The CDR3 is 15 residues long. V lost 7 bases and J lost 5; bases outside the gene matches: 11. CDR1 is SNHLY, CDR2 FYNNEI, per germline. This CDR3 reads CASTASGGSHQPQHF. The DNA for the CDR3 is TGTGCCAGCACCGCTTCAGGGGGTTCCCATCAGCCCCAGCATTTT.

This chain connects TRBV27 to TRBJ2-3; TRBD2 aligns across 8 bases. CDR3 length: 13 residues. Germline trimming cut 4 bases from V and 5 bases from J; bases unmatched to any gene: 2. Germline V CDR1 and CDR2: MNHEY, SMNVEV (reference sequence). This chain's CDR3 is CASSSLAGDTQYF. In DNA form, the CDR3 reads TGTGCCAGCAGTTCGCTAGCGGGAGATACGCAGTATTTT.

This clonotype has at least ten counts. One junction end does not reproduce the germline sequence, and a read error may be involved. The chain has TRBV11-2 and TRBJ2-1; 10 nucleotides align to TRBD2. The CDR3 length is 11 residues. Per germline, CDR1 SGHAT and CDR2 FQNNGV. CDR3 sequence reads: CASSRSGGVVF. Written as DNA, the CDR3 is TGTGCCAGCAGTCGGAGCGGGGGGGTTGTGTTC.

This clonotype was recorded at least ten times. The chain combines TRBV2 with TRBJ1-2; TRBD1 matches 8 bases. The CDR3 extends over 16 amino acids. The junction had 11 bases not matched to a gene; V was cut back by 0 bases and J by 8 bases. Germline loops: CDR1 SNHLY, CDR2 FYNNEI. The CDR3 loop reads CASSEARGQGANGYTF. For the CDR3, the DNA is TGTGCCAGCAGTGAAGCCCGCGGACAGGGAGCCAACGGCTACACCTTC.

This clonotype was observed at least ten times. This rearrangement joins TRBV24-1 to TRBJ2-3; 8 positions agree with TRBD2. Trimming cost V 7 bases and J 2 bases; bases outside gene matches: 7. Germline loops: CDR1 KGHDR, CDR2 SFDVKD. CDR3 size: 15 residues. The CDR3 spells CATSPGGGTTDTQYF. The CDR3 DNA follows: TGTGCCACCAGCCCGGGGGGGGGGACCACAGATACGCAGTATTTT.

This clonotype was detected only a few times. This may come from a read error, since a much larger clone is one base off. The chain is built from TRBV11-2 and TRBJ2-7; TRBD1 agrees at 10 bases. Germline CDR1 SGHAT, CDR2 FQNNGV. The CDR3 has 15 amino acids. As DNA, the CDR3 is TGCGCCAGCAGCCAAGAAGGGACAGGGGCCTACGAGCAGTACTTC. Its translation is CASSQEGTGAYEQYF.

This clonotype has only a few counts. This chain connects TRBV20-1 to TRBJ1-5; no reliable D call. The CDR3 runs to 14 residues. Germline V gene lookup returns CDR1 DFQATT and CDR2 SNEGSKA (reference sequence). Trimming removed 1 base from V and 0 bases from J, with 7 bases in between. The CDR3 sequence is CSARGTASNQPQHF. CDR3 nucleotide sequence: TGCAGTGCTAGAGGGACCGCTAGCAATCAGCCCCAGCATTTT.

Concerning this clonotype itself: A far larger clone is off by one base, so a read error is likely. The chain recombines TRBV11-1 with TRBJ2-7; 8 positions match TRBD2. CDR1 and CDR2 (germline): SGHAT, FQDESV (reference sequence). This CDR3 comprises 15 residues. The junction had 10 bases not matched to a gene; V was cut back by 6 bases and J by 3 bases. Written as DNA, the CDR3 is TGTGCCAGCAGTTCACGGCGGGAGGCCGGCTACGAGCAGTACTTC. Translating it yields CASSSRREAGYEQYF. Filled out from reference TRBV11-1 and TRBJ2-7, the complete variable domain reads EAEVAQSPRYKITEKSQAVAFWCDPISGHATLYWYRQILGQGPELLVQFQDESVVDDSQLPKDRFSAERLKGVDSTLKIQPAELGDSAMYLCASSSRREAGYEQYFGPGTRLTVT.

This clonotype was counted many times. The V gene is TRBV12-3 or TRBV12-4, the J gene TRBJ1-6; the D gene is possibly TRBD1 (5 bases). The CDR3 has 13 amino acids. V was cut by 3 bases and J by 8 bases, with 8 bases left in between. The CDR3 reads CASSLRGDSPLHF. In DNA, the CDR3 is TGTGCCAGCAGTTTGAGGGGAGATTCACCCCTCCACTTT.

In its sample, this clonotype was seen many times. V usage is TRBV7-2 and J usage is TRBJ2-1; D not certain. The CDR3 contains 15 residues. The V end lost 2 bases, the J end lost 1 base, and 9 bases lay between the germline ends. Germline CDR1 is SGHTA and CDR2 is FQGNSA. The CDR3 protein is CASSLKLGSYNEQFF. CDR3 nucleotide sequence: TGTGCCAGCAGCTTAAAATTAGGTTCCTACAATGAGCAGTTCTTC.

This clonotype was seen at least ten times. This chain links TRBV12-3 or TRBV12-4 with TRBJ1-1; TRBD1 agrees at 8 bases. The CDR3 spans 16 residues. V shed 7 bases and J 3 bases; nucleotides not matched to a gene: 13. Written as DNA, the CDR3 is TGTGCCAGCACCCTCGGGACAGGAGGGTCCCACACTGAAGCTTTCTTT. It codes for CASTLGTGGSHTEAFF.

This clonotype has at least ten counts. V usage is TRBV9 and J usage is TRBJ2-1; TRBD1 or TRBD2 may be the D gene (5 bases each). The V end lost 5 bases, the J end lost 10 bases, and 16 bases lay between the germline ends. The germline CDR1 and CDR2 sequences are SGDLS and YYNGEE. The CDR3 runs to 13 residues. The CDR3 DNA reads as TGTGCCAGCAGTGTGCGGCCAGAGGGGGAGCAGTTCTTC. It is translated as CASSVRPEGEQFF.

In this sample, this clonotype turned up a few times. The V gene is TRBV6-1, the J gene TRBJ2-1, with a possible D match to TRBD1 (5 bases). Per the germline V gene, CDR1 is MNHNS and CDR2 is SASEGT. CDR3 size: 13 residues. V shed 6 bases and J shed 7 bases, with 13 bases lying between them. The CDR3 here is CASREPWTNEQFF. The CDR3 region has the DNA TGTGCCAGCAGAGAACCTTGGACAAATGAGCAGTTCTTC.

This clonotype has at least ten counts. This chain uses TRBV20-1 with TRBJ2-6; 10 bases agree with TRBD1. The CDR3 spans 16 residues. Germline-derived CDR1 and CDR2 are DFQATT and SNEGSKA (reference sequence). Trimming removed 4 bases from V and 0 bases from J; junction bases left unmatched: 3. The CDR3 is CSAIWDRGSGANVLTF. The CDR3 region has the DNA TGCAGTGCTATCTGGGACAGGGGCTCTGGGGCCAACGTCCTGACTTTC.

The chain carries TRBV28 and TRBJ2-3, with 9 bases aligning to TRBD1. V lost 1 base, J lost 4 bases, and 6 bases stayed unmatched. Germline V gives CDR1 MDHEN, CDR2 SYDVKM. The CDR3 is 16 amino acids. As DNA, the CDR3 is TGTGCCAGCAGTTTATTAGGGACAGGGAATGCAGATACGCAGTATTTT. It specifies CASSLLGTGNADTQYF. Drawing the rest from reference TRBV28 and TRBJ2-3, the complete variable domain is DVKVTQSSRYLVKRTGEKVFLECVQDMDHENMFWYRQDPGLGLRLIYFSYDVKMKEKGDIPEGYSVSREKKERFSLILESASTNQTSMYLCASSLLGTGNADTQYFGPGTRLTVL.

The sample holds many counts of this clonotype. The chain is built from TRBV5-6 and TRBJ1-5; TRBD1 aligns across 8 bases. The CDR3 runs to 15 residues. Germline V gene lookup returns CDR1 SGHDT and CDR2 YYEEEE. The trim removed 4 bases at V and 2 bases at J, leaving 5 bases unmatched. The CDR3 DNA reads TGTGCCAGCAGCGTGACAGGGGCGCGCAATCAGCCCCAGCATTTT. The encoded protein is CASSVTGARNQPQHF. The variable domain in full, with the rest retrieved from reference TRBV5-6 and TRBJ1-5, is DAGVTQSPTHLIKTRGQQVTLRCSPKSGHDTVSWYQQALGQGPQFIFQYYEEEERQRGNFPDRFSGHQFPNYSSELNVNALLLGDSALYLCASSVTGARNQPQHFGDGTRLSIL.

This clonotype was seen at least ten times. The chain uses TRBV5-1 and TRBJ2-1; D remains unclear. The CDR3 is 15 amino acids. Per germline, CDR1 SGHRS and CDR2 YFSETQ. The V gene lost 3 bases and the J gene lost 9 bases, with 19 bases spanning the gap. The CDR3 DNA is TGCGCCAGCAGCTCCCGGTCAGCTAAACCCAGTGAGCAGTTCTTC. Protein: CASSSRSAKPSEQFF.

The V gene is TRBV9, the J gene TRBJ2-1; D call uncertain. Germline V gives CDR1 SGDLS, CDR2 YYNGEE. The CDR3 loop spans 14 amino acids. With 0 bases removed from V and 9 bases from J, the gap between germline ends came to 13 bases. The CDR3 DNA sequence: TGTGCCAGCAGCGTAGGAGGTAGCCCTCGTGAGCAGTTCTTC. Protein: CASSVGGSPREQFF.

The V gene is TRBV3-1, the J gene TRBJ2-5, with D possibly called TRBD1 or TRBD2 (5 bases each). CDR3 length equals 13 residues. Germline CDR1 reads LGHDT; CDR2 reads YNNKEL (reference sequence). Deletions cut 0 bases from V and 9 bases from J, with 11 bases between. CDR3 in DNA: TGTGCCAGCAGCCAAGATTTTGGGACGGCCCAGTACTTC. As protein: CASSQDFGTAQYF.

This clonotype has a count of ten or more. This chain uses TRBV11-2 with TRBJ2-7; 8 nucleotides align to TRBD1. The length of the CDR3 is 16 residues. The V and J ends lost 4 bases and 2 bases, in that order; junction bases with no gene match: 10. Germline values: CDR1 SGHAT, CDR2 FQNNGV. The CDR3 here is CASSSRTGIRTYEQYF. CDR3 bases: TGTGCCAGCAGCTCCCGGACAGGGATACGAACCTACGAGCAGTACTTC.

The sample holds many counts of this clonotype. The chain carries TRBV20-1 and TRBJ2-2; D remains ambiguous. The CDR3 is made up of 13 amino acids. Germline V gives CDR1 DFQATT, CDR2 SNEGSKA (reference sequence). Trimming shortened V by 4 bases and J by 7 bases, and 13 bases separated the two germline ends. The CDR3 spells CSATTPRLGELFF. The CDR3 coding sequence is TGCAGTGCTACCACACCGCGTCTCGGGGAGCTGTTTTTT.

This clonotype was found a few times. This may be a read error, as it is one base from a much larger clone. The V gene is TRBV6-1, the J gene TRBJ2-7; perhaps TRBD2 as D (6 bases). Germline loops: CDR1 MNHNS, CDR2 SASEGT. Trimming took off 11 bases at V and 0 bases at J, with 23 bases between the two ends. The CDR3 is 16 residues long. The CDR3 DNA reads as TGTGCCCAACCAGGAGTTACCGGGAGCCTCTCCTACGAGCAGTACTTC. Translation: CAQPGVTGSLSYEQYF.